These T cell receptor beta chains were read from a single sample in a study of blood T cells in healthy people across ages. In TCRdb, the 5' RACE reads were re-called with MiXCR into one record per CDR3 protein. The data hold 550,000 to 750,000 distinct CDR3 sequences, with over 20% observed a single time. The specimen was blood. The source is a man aged 70-80 years in good health. Both conserved end residues are part of each CDR3. A D gene is named only where the DNA matches it firmly. Part of the rows lack a size; the others show once, few, many or a class for expanded clones.

TRBD1,TRBV4-2,TRBJ2-7,few,TGTGCCAGCAGCGGCGACAGGGGTAGCTCCTACGAGCAGTACTTC,CASSGDRGSSYEQYF
NA,TRBV5-5,TRBJ2-4,few,TGTGCCAGCACCTTGGGTGTTAGGCCAGATGGGAAAAACATTCAGTACTTC,CASTLGVRPDGKNIQYF
NA,TRBV10-3,TRBJ2-7,few,TGTGCCATCAGTAAAAACAACCACGAGCAGTACTTC,CAISKNNHEQYF
NA,TRBV5-1,TRBJ1-2,few,TGCGCCAGCAGCTTGGCGGGGGATCCTAACTATGGCTACACCTTC,CASSLAGDPNYGYTF
TRBD2,TRBV3-1,TRBJ2-3,NA,TGTGCCAGCAGTCGACTAGCGGAACACACAGATACGCAGTATTTT,CASSRLAEHTDTQYF
NA,TRBV20-1,TRBJ1-3,few,TGCAGTGCTAGGGCACCCGGGACAAGCTCTGGAAACACCATATATTTT,CSARAPGTSSGNTIYF
NA,TRBV11-2,TRBJ2-3,few,TGTGCCAGCAGCCTGGCTGTTTTTAGCACAGATACGCAGTATTTT,CASSLAVFSTDTQYF
NA,TRBV7-9,TRBJ1-1,many,TGTGCCAGCAGACCAAGACAAGATCGAGCCACTGAAGCTTTCTTT,CASRPRQDRATEAFF
NA,TRBV10-3,TRBJ1-2,NA,TGTGCCACCTATGCTCCTCAGGATAACTATGGCTACACCTTC,CATYAPQDNYGYTF
TRBD2,TRBV3-1,TRBJ2-1,NA,TGTGCCAGCAGCACTTTAGCGGGCAAAGGGTACAATGAGCAGTTCTTC,CASSTLAGKGYNEQFF
NA,TRBV29-1,TRBJ2-5,few,TGCAGCGTTGGTCTAAGACTCTCGGGAGAGACCCAGTACTTC,CSVGLRLSGETQYF
NA,TRBV29-1,TRBJ2-7,few,TGCAGCGTTGAAAGTGGGACAGAGCAGTACTTC,CSVESGTEQYF